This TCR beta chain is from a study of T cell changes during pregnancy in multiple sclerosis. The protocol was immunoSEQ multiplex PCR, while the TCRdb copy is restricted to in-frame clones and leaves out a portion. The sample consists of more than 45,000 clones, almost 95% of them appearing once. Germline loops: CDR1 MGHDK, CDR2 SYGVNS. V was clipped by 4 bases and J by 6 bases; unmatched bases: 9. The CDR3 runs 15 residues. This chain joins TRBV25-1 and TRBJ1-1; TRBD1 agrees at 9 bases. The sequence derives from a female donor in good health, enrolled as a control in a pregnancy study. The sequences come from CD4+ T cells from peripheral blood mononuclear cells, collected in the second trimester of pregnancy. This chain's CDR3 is CASSGPDRGTAEAFF. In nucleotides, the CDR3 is TGTGCCAGCAGTGGCCCGGACAGGGGTACCGCTGAAGCTTTCTTT.